There are a few counts of the clone carrying this TCR beta chain. The data derive from a study of blood T cell repertoires in COVID-19. The overall study: Acute and convalescent COVID-19 specimens originated in the United States, Italy and Spain. T cells, B-cell-depleted T cells, or PBMCs supplied cDNA or gDNA.

Produced via immunoSEQ multiplex PCR; TCRdb's table is partial and in-frame only. The profile shows approximately 210,000 clones, roughly 87% of them singletons. Germline V gene data show CDR1 as SGHRS and CDR2 as YFSETQ. The length of the CDR3 is 14 residues. The trim removed 4 bases at V and 7 bases at J, leaving 7 bases unmatched. The chain employs TRBV5-1 and TRBJ2-7, with TRBD1 matching 11 bases. This receptor was taken from a man aged 40-55 years with active or convalescent COVID-19. Source material: peripheral blood. As DNA, the CDR3 is TGCGCCAGCAGCCTCGGGACAGGGGGAGTGGAGCAGTACTTC. Its protein is CASSLGTGGVEQYF.